The source of this T cell receptor beta chain is a study of blood T cell repertoires in COVID-19. Study in general: T cells, B-cell-depleted T cells, or PBMCs provided the cDNA or gDNA that served as material.

Data came from immunoSEQ multiplex PCR; TCRdb stores just in-frame clones and leaves some out. The sample yields about 140,000 clones, about 86% seen once. This CDR3 contains 13 residues. V was clipped by 6 bases and J by 6 bases, with 15 bases between them. In germline, CDR1 is SQVTM, CDR2 ANQGSEA. The sequenced material came from peripheral blood. The chain links TRBV29-1 to TRBJ2-1, with a possible D match to TRBD2 (5 bases). The clonotype comes from a human donor in a cohort sampled during active COVID-19. The CDR3 reads CSVHKRLINEQFF. In DNA form, the CDR3 reads TGCAGCGTCCATAAAAGACTAATCAATGAGCAGTTCTTC.